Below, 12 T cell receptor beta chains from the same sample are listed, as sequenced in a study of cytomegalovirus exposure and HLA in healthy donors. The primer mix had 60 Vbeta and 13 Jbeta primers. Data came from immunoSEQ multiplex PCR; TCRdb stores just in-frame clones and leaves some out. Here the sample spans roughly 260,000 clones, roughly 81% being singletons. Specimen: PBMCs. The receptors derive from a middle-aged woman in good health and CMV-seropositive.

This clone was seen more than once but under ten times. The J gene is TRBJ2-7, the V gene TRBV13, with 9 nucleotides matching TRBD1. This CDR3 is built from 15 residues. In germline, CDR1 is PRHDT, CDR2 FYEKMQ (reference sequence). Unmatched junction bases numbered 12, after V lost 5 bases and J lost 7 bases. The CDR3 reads CASSTYRDRDREQYF. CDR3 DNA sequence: TGTGCCAGCAGCACCTACCGGGACAGGGACCGGGAGCAGTACTTC.

The CDR3 region has the DNA TGTGCCAGCAGTTACTCGCTGAGGAGGGGTGACGAGCAGTACTTC. This codes for CASSYSLRRGDEQYF. The V gene is TRBV6-6, the J gene TRBJ2-7, with D maybe TRBD2 (6 bases). V shed 0 bases and J shed 5 bases, with 14 bases lying between them. Germline V gene lookup returns CDR1 MNHNY and CDR2 SVGAGI (reference sequence). This CDR3 spans 15 amino acids.

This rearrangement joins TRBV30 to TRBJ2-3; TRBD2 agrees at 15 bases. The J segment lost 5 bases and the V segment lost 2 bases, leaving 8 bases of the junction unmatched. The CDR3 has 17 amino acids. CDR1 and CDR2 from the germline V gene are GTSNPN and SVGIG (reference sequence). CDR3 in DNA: TGTGCCTGGAGTTCCGGACTAGCGGGAGGGCCTGGAGATACGCAGTATTTT. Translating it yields CAWSSGLAGGPGDTQYF.

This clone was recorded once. The CDR3, as DNA: TGTGCCAGCAGCGCTACATTACAGGGTGAAGCTTTCTTT. Its translation: CASSATLQGEAFF. The chain links TRBV9 to TRBJ1-1; D possibly corresponds to TRBD1 (6 bases). The CDR3 has 13 amino acids. Trimming removed 3 bases from V and 7 bases from J, with 13 bases in between. The germline V gene encodes CDR1 SGDLS and CDR2 YYNGEE. Combining the CDR3 with reference TRBV9 and TRBJ1-1 gives the whole variable domain DSGVTQTPKHLITATGQRVTLRCSPRSGDLSVYWYQQSLDQGLQFLIQYYNGEERAKGNILERFSAQQFPDLHSELNLSSLELGDSALYFCASSATLQGEAFFGQGTRLTVV.

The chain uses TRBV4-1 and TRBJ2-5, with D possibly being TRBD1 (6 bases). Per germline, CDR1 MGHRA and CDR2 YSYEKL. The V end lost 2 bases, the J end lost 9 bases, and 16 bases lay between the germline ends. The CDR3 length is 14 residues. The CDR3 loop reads CASSQIEGDAPQYF. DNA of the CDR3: TGCGCCAGCAGCCAAATTGAGGGGGATGCCCCCCAGTACTTC.

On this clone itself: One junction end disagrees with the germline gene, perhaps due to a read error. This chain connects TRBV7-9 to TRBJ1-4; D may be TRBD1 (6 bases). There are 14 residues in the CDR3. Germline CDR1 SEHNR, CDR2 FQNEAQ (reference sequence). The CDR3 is CSSSLGGPNEKLFF. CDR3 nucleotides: TGTTCCAGCAGTTTGGGGGGGCCTAATGAAAAACTGTTTTTT.

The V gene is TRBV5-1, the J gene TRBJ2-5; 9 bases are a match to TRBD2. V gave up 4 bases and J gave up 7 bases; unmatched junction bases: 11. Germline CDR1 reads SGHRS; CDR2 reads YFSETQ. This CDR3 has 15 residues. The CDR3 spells CASSTLAGKEGTQYF. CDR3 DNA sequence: TGCGCCAGCAGCACACTAGCGGGCAAGGAAGGGACCCAGTACTTC.

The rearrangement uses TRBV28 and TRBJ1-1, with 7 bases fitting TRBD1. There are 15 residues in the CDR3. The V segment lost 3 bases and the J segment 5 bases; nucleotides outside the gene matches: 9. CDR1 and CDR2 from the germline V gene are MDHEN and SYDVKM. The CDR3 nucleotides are TGTGCCAGCAGTTTTCAGGGGACAGATCTGACTGAAGCTTTCTTT. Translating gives CASSFQGTDLTEAFF.

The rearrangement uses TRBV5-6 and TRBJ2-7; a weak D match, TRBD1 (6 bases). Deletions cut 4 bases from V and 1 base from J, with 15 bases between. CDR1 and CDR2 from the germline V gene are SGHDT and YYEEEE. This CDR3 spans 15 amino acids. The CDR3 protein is CASSRQGLLSYEQYF. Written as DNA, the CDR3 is TGTGCCAGCAGCAGGCAGGGGCTTCTTTCCTACGAGCAGTACTTC.

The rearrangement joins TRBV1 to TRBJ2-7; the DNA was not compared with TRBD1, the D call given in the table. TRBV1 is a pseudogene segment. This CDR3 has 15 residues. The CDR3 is CTSSQGQGSTYEQYF. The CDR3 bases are TGCACCAGCAGCCAAGGACAGGGGAGCACCTACGAGCAGTACTTC.

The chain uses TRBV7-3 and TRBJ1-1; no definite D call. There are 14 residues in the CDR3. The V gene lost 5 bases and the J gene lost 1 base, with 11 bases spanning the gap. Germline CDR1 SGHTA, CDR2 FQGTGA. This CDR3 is CASSPSGGNTEAFF. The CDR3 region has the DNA TGTGCCAGCAGCCCCTCAGGAGGGAACACTGAAGCTTTCTTT. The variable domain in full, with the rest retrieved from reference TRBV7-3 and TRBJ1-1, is GAGVSQTPSNKVTEKGKYVELRCDPISGHTALYWYRQSLGQGPEFLIYFQGTGAADDSGLPNDRFFAVRPEGSVSTLKIQRTERGDSAVYLCASSPSGGNTEAFFGQGTRLTVV.

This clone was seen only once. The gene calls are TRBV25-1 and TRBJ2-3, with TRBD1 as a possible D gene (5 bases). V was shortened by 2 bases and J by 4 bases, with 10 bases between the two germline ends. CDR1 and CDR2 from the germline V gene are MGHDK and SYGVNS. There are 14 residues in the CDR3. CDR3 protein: CASSEPYRPDTQYF. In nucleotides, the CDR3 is TGTGCCAGCAGTGAACCATACAGGCCAGATACGCAGTATTTT.